The clone carrying this T cell receptor (beta chain) has just a few counts. What it binds is not known. Expressed TCRB transcripts were sequenced, since all the RNA that had been isolated was reverse transcribed. Repertoires were generated with immunoSEQ multiplex PCR, while TCRdb's copy carries only in-frame clones and drops some. The sample lists some 360,000 clones, 9.5% to 10% occurring once. The germline V gene has CDR1 SNHLY and CDR2 FYNNEI. The CDR3 runs 15 residues. V was trimmed by 1 base and J by 3 bases, leaving 10 bases between them. The data derive from a study of beta chain features in type 1 diabetes. Overall study findings and caveats: Patients with Type 1 diabetes showed moderately but significantly shorter TCRB CDR3s in all four CD4+ subsets.

Sequencing was performed on central memory CD4+ T cells from blood. This chain connects TRBV2 to TRBJ2-4; D remains ambiguous. This TCR derives from a man aged 30 to 45 with type 1 diabetes. CDR3 bases: TGTGCCAGCAGTGAAGGTCAACCCGGCAAAAACATTCAGTACTTC. It yields the protein CASSEGQPGKNIQYF.